Listed here are 9 T cell receptor beta chains from one sample, sequenced in a study of shared clonotypes between healthy human individuals. The method was immunoSEQ multiplex PCR; TCRdb's version includes in-frame clones alone and lacks a portion of them. Of some 1 million clones detected, around four fifths appear once; the ten largest clones hold around 1.5%. Sequencing was done on a sample of memory CD4+ T cells sorted from blood. Specified subset: CD45RA-negative fraction. The receptor set was obtained from a man aged 18 to 29 in good health.

This sequence joins TRBV7-9 and TRBJ2-7; 13 bases are shared with TRBD2. CDR3 length: 15 residues. V lost 5 bases, J lost 6 bases, and 7 bases stayed unmatched. CDR1 is SEHNR and CDR2 is FQNEAQ in the germline V gene (reference sequence). CDR3 sequence reads: CASSRGLAGWGEQYF. The CDR3 DNA follows: TGTGCCAGCAGCCGGGGACTAGCGGGATGGGGCGAGCAGTACTTC.

V usage is TRBV30 and J usage is TRBJ2-3; D gene uncertain. Trimming removed 4 bases at V and 2 bases at J, with 16 bases between. CDR3 length: 15 residues. CDR1 is GTSNPN and CDR2 is SVGIG in the germline V gene (reference sequence). Here the CDR3 reads CAWNLDTLLTDTQYF. As DNA, the CDR3 is TGTGCCTGGAACCTGGATACCCTACTCACAGATACGCAGTATTTT.

This sequence joins TRBV19 and TRBJ2-3; unclear D gene. The germline V gene has CDR1 LNHDA and CDR2 SQIVND (reference sequence). Trimming shortened V by 5 bases and J by 4 bases, and 7 bases separated the two germline ends. The CDR3 is 12 amino acids. CDR3 region: CASSPQSDTQYF. The CDR3, as DNA: TGTGCCAGTAGTCCACAGTCAGATACGCAGTATTTT.

V is TRBV5-1 and J is TRBJ1-4, with D possibly matching TRBD1 (6 bases). The CDR3 sequence is 14 residues long. The germline V and J ends were trimmed by 7 bases and 3 bases, with 13 bases remaining between them. From germline, CDR1 is SGHRS and CDR2 YFSETQ. For the CDR3, the DNA is TGCGCCAGCCGACCGGACAGTTCTAATGAAAAACTGTTTTTT. It codes for CASRPDSSNEKLFF.

The sample holds one count of this clone. The chain employs TRBV7-5 and TRBJ1-2; the table's D gene call, TRBD1, was not cross checked with the DNA. TRBV7-5 is assigned pseudogene status. CDR3 size: 16 residues. In nucleotides, the CDR3 is TGTGCCAGAAGCCCCTCCAGGGTGGGGACAGGGTATGGCTACACCTTC. Its translation: CARSPSRVGTGYGYTF.

As for this clone: Other DNA sequences of this sample code for an identical CDR3. The rearrangement joins TRBV9 to TRBJ1-2; the match to TRBD1 covers 11 bases. The V gene's germline CDR1 is SGDLS and CDR2 YYNGEE. The V segment lost 0 bases and the J segment 8 bases; nucleotides outside the gene matches: 6. The CDR3 has 15 amino acids. The CDR3 sequence is CASSVGGQGARGYTF. CDR3 DNA: TGTGCCAGCAGCGTAGGTGGACAGGGGGCCAGGGGCTACACCTTC.

J is TRBJ2-1 and V is TRBV9, with TRBD1 identical over 8 bases. Germline lookup yields CDR1 SGDLS and CDR2 YYNGEE. J was trimmed by 9 bases and V by 3 bases; bases with no gene match: 8. This CDR3 is 14 amino acids long. The CDR3 protein is CASSARQGKVEQFF. CDR3 coding DNA: TGTGCCAGCAGCGCCAGACAGGGGAAAGTTGAGCAGTTCTTC.

The DNA for the CDR3 is TGTGCCAGCACTAAATCGGGGGGAGGCACAGATACGCAGTATTTT. Translated: CASTKSGGGTDTQYF. The chain is built from TRBV7-2 and TRBJ2-3; TRBD2 matches 7 bases. Germline V gene lookup returns CDR1 SGHTA and CDR2 FQGNSA. This CDR3 is 15 amino acids long. V dropped 7 bases and J dropped 1; count of bases not matched to a gene: 8.

The chain uses TRBV19 and TRBJ2-5; D unresolved. CDR1 LNHDA and CDR2 SQIVND come from the germline V gene (reference sequence). V lost 3 bases and J 4 bases, leaving 3 bases between the germline ends. The CDR3 sequence is 11 residues long. The CDR3 loop reads CASSMGETQYF. CDR3 bases: TGTGCCAGTAGTATGGGAGAGACCCAGTACTTC.